These 31 T cell receptor beta chains came from one sample sequenced in a study of blood T cell repertoires in COVID-19. TCRdb's table, derived via immunoSEQ multiplex PCR, lists solely in-frame clones and lacks some. The profile shows 200,000 or so clones, 80% to 90% of them singletons. Specimen: PBMCs or T cells enriched from blood (not recorded which). These receptors all come from a woman between 40 and 55 years old with acute COVID-19.

The rearrangement joins TRBV3-1 (or the pseudogene TRBV3-2) to TRBJ2-3; 8 bases are a match to TRBD2. The V gene end was trimmed by 2 bases and the J gene end by 3 bases; junction bases not matched to a gene: 7. Germline-derived CDR1 and CDR2 are LGHDT and YNNKEL (reference sequence). The CDR3 spans 16 residues. CDR3 sequence: CASSQLAGGGTDTQYF. For the CDR3, the DNA is TGTGCCAGCAGCCAATTGGCGGGAGGTGGAACAGATACGCAGTATTTT.

The chain employs TRBV5-4 and TRBJ1-1; TRBD1 might be the D (6 bases). Trimming shortened V by 4 bases and J by 8 bases, and 15 bases separated the two germline ends. The CDR3 runs 13 residues. Germline assignment: CDR1 SGHNT and CDR2 YYREEE (reference sequence). As DNA, the CDR3 is TGTGCCAGCAGCAGAACCGGGACAACAGAAGCTTTCTTT. Encoded protein: CASSRTGTTEAFF.

The V and J genes are TRBV3-1 (or the pseudogene TRBV3-2) and TRBJ2-1, with 7 bases aligning to TRBD2. The CDR3 is made up of 15 amino acids. Trimming cost V 1 base and J 9 bases; bases outside gene matches: 9. CDR1 LGHDT and CDR2 YNNKEL come from the germline V gene (reference sequence). CDR3 nucleotides: TGTGCCAGCAGCCAAGGAGCGGGACCCCAGAGTGAGCAGTTCTTC. Encoded protein: CASSQGAGPQSEQFF.

This clone was picked up one time. The chain couples TRBV14 to TRBJ1-1; D possibly corresponds to TRBD1 (5 bases). Germline V gene data show CDR1 as SGHDN and CDR2 as FVKESK. V lost 1 base and J 4 bases, leaving 13 bases between the germline ends. The CDR3 is 15 amino acids. CDR3: CASSQGGGWGTEAFF. The CDR3 DNA reads as TGTGCCAGCAGCCAAGGGGGGGGTTGGGGCACTGAAGCTTTCTTT. The variable domain in full, with the rest retrieved from reference TRBV14 and TRBJ1-1, is EAGVTQFPSHSVIEKGQTVTLRCDPISGHDNLYWYRRVMGKEIKFLLHFVKESKQDESGMPNNRFLAERTGGTYSTLKVQPAELEDSGVYFCASSQGGGWGTEAFFGQGTRLTVV.

The gene calls are TRBV5-1 and TRBJ1-2; TRBD1 aligns across 10 bases. The V segment lost 5 bases and the J segment 8 bases; nucleotides outside the gene matches: 9. CDR3 length: 14 residues. Germline loops: CDR1 SGHRS, CDR2 YFSETQ. The CDR3 DNA reads TGCGCCAGCAGTCCCGGGACAGGGGAGAGGGGCTACACCTTC. Amino acids: CASSPGTGERGYTF. Filled out from reference TRBV5-1 and TRBJ1-2, the complete variable domain reads KAGVTQTPRYLIKTRGQQVTLSCSPISGHRSVSWYQQTPGQGLQFLFEYFSETQRNKGNFPGRFSGRQFSNSRSEMNVSTLELGDSALYLCASSPGTGERGYTFGSGTRLTVV.

CDR3 DNA: TGTGCCACCAGCAGCCCGCCTAGCGGGAGTAGTGAGCAGTTCTTC. Encoded protein: CATSSPPSGSSEQFF. The chain is built from TRBV15 and TRBJ2-1, with TRBD2 matching 10 bases. CDR1 is LNHNV, CDR2 YYDKDF, per germline (reference sequence). With V trimmed by 3 bases and J by 9 bases, 8 bases remained unmatched. This CDR3 region has 15 residues. The variable domain in full, completed from reference TRBV15 and TRBJ2-1, reads DAMVIQNPRYQVTQFGKPVTLSCSQTLNHNVMYWYQQKSSQAPKLLFHYYDKDFNNEADTPDNFQSRRPNTSFCFLDIRSPGLGDTAMYLCATSSPPSGSSEQFFGPGTRLTVL.

This chain joins TRBV11-2 and TRBJ2-1, with 9 bases lining up with TRBD2. This CDR3 is built from 17 residues. The J segment lost 5 bases and the V segment lost 3 bases, leaving 11 bases of the junction unmatched. Germline assignment: CDR1 SGHAT and CDR2 FQNNGV. CDR3 sequence (DNA): TGTGCCAGCAGCTTGCTCCGGCTAGCGGGGATTGACAATGAGCAGTTCTTC. The encoded protein is CASSLLRLAGIDNEQFF.

The chain is built from TRBV19 and TRBJ2-1; 8 nucleotides line up with TRBD1. CDR1 is LNHDA, CDR2 SQIVND, per germline (reference sequence). The CDR3 sequence is 15 residues long. V was clipped by 6 bases and J by 4 bases; unmatched bases: 8. The chain's CDR3 is CASRRDRGPYNEQFF. In DNA, the CDR3 is TGTGCCAGTAGGAGAGACAGGGGCCCATACAATGAGCAGTTCTTC. The whole variable domain, filled in from reference TRBV19 and TRBJ2-1, reads DGGITQSPKYLFRKEGQNVTLSCEQNLNHDAMYWYRQDPGQGLRLIYYSQIVNDFQKGDIAEGYSVSREKKESFPLTVTSAQKNPTAFYLCASRRDRGPYNEQFFGPGTRLTVL.

The genes are TRBV6-5 and TRBJ2-1, with D maybe TRBD2 (5 bases). V was cut by 8 bases and J by 7 bases, with 18 bases left in between. The germline V gene has CDR1 MNHEY and CDR2 SVGAGI. CDR3 length: 14 amino acids. Here the CDR3 DNA reads TGTGCCAGCTCTTACGGTGGGAGTAGGAATGAGCAGTTCTTC. Protein: CASSYGGSRNEQFF.

This chain uses TRBV4-2 with TRBJ1-5, with D unclear. The CDR3 extends over 14 amino acids. Trimming stripped 1 base from V and 3 bases from J, with 7 bases between. The germline gives CDR1 LGHNA, CDR2 YNFKEQ. The CDR3 region is CASSQGLFNQPQHF. In nucleotides, the CDR3 is TGTGCCAGCAGCCAAGGTCTGTTCAATCAGCCCCAGCATTTT.

This clone was seen more than once but under ten times. The chain employs TRBV28 and TRBJ2-7, with 7 nucleotides matching TRBD2. J was trimmed by 1 base and V by 7 bases; bases with no gene match: 7. Germline CDR1 reads MDHEN; CDR2 reads SYDVKM. This CDR3 is 14 amino acids long. CDR3 sequence reads: CASTRQRGSYEQYF. DNA of the CDR3: TGTGCCAGCACCCGACAGCGGGGATCCTACGAGCAGTACTTC.

V and J are TRBV3-1 (or the pseudogene TRBV3-2) and TRBJ2-6, with D possibly matching TRBD2 (6 bases). V lost 0 bases and J lost 2, with 11 bases in between. CDR1 is LGHDT, CDR2 YNNKEL, per germline (reference sequence). CDR3 length equals 17 residues. CDR3 coding DNA: TGTGCCAGCAGCCAAGAGGGGGGTGGAGCTGGGGCCAACGTCCTGACTTTC. Translated, it gives CASSQEGGGAGANVLTF.

The chain carries TRBV7-8 and TRBJ1-2; D might be TRBD1 (5 bases). Looked up from germline, CDR1 is SGHVS and CDR2 is FQNEAQ. V was shortened by 5 bases and J by 1 base, with 17 bases between the two germline ends. This CDR3 is built from 16 residues. CDR3 sequence reads: CASSVMQGINNYGYTF. In DNA, the CDR3 is TGTGCCAGCAGCGTTATGCAGGGAATAAATAACTATGGCTACACCTTC.

V usage is TRBV2 and J usage is TRBJ1-2, with a tentative D call TRBD1 (5 bases). CDR1 and CDR2 (germline): SNHLY, FYNNEI. V shed 5 bases and J shed 0 bases, with 16 bases lying between them. The length of the CDR3 is 16 residues. This CDR3 reads CASSRSGRMANYGYTF. As DNA, the CDR3 is TGTGCCAGCAGTAGGTCAGGGAGGATGGCTAACTATGGCTACACCTTC.

The chain joins TRBV6-5 to TRBJ2-7; D may be TRBD2 (6 bases). The V and J ends lost 6 bases and 5 bases respectively, with 14 bases between them. Germline loops: CDR1 MNHEY, CDR2 SVGAGI. CDR3 length equals 13 residues. CDR3 loop: CASSSGPPDEQYF. Here the CDR3 DNA reads TGTGCCAGCAGCAGCGGGCCTCCGGACGAGCAGTACTTC.

Only one count was recorded for this clone. The gene calls are TRBV10-2 and TRBJ2-7, with 12 bases aligning to TRBD1. In germline, CDR1 is WSHSY, CDR2 SAAADI. V shed 6 bases, J shed 2 bases, and the junction held 5 bases outside the gene matches. The CDR3 is 15 amino acids. CDR3 in DNA: TGCGCCAGCAGGTTGGGACAGGGGGCCACCTACGAGCAGTACTTC. Its protein is CASRLGQGATYEQYF.

V is TRBV14 and J is TRBJ2-5, with D perhaps TRBD2 (6 bases). The CDR3 runs to 15 residues. Germline V gene lookup returns CDR1 SGHDN and CDR2 FVKESK. Trimming stripped 2 bases from V and 2 bases from J, with 12 bases between. CDR3 sequence: CASSQLGGVQETQYF. The DNA of the CDR3 is TGTGCCAGCAGCCAACTCGGCGGGGTACAAGAGACCCAGTACTTC.

The chain links TRBV27 to TRBJ1-1, with unresolved D. V lost 2 bases and J 3 bases, leaving 10 bases between the germline ends. Germline CDR1 MNHEY, CDR2 SMNVEV (reference sequence). The CDR3 has 14 amino acids. In DNA, the CDR3 is TGTGCCAGCAGTTTAACGGGGTTCGACACTGAAGCTTTCTTT. Its translation is CASSLTGFDTEAFF.

J is TRBJ2-5 and V is TRBV10-3, with 12 bases that match TRBD2. J was trimmed by 2 bases and V by 6 bases; bases with no gene match: 7. Germline CDR1 and CDR2: ENHRY and SYGVKD. The CDR3 is 16 residues long. Here the CDR3 reads CAISSTSGSGQETQYF. CDR3 in DNA: TGTGCCATCAGCTCGACTAGCGGGAGTGGGCAAGAGACCCAGTACTTC.

The chain combines TRBV12-5 with TRBJ1-3; 7 bases are a match to TRBD1. J lost 4 bases, V lost 5 bases, and 8 bases had no gene match. In germline, CDR1 is LGHNT, CDR2 FRNRAP. This CDR3 comprises 15 residues. This CDR3 is CASGPVGTEGNTIYF. The CDR3 DNA reads as TGTGCTAGTGGTCCGGTGGGGACAGAAGGAAACACCATATATTTT. Combining the CDR3 with reference TRBV12-5 and TRBJ1-3 gives the whole variable domain DARVTQTPRHKVTEMGQEVTMRCQPILGHNTVFWYRQTMMQGLELLAYFRNRAPLDDSGMPKDRFSAEMPDATLATLKIQPSEPRDSAVYFCASGPVGTEGNTIYFGEGSWLTVV.

The rearrangement joins TRBV30 to TRBJ2-1, with 12 bases fitting TRBD2. V trimming: 1 base; J trimming: 4 bases; junction bases outside the gene matches: 5. This CDR3 has 16 amino acids. Germline values: CDR1 GTSNPN, CDR2 SVGIG (reference sequence). The DNA of the CDR3 is TGTGCCTGGAGTGGACTAGCGGGAGAAAAGTACAATGAGCAGTTCTTC. Its translation: CAWSGLAGEKYNEQFF. The full variable domain, completed using reference TRBV30 and TRBJ2-1, is SQTIHQWPATLVQPVGSPLSLECTVEGTSNPNLYWYRQAAGRGLQLLFYSVGIGQISSEVPQNLSASRPQDRQFILSSKKLLLSDSGFYLCAWSGLAGEKYNEQFFGPGTRLTVL.

The chain couples TRBV7-9 to TRBJ1-6, with 7 bases aligning to TRBD1. CDR1 SEHNR and CDR2 FQNEAQ come from the germline V gene (reference sequence). CDR3 length: 14 amino acids. Unmatched junction bases numbered 7, after V lost 4 bases and J lost 10 bases. The CDR3: CASSSTGDSSPLHF. The CDR3 nucleotides are TGTGCCAGCAGCTCAACCGGGGACAGCTCACCCCTCCACTTT.

This clone was detected once. The genes are TRBV5-1 and TRBJ2-1, with 11 nucleotides matching TRBD2. CDR1 SGHRS and CDR2 YFSETQ come from the germline V gene. CDR3 length equals 21 residues. V lost 5 bases, J lost 1 base, and 20 bases stayed unmatched. The CDR3 nucleotides are TGCGCCAGCAGGAAAGGGAGGCCACTACTAGCGGGAGAAGGATCCTACAATGAGCAGTTCTTC. It translates to CASRKGRPLLAGEGSYNEQFF.

This clone was detected once. This chain joins TRBV19 and TRBJ1-2; D uncertain. The V end lost 6 bases, the J end lost 7 bases, and 12 bases lay between the germline ends. This CDR3 comprises 12 residues. CDR1 and CDR2 from the germline V gene are LNHDA and SQIVND (reference sequence). The CDR3 nucleotides are TGTGCCAGTAGGATTGGGAGGGCTGGCTACACCTTC. This encodes CASRIGRAGYTF.

The sample holds one count of this clone. The chain links TRBV27 to TRBJ2-6; TRBD1 agrees at 8 bases. Germline V gives CDR1 MNHEY, CDR2 SMNVEV (reference sequence). The CDR3 consists of 15 residues. With V trimmed by 5 bases and J by 4 bases, 4 bases remained unmatched. CDR3 bases: TGTGCCAGCAGTCGGACAGGGTTCGGGGCCAACGTCCTGACTTTC. It codes for CASSRTGFGANVLTF.

The chain recombines TRBV30 with TRBJ2-7; 9 bases agree with TRBD1. This CDR3 region has 13 residues. Germline CDR1 and CDR2: GTSNPN and SVGIG (reference sequence). V shed 1 base, J shed 12 bases, and the junction held 10 bases outside the gene matches. Here the CDR3 DNA reads TGTGCCTGGAGTGAACAATTCCGGGACAGGGTGTACTTC. Encoded protein: CAWSEQFRDRVYF.

In regard to this clone: Additional DNA sequences in this sample encode the identical CDR3. The chain uses TRBV19 and TRBJ1-1, with TRBD1 identical over 7 bases. This CDR3 has 14 residues. Germline-derived CDR1 and CDR2 are LNHDA and SQIVND (reference sequence). V shed 6 bases and J 1 base; nucleotides not matched to a gene: 5. The CDR3 coding sequence is TGTGCCAGTAGCCCCCAGGGGGGGAACACTGAAGCTTTCTTT. It translates to CASSPQGGNTEAFF.

The V gene is TRBV14, the J gene TRBJ2-7; the D is unclear. Trimming stripped 1 base from V and 3 bases from J, with 13 bases between. The CDR3 runs to 15 residues. Per germline, CDR1 SGHDN and CDR2 FVKESK. Here the CDR3 DNA reads TGTGCCAGCAGCCAAGGAACTGCCACTCTCTACGAGCAGTACTTC. Protein: CASSQGTATLYEQYF.

Here the CDR3 reads CASSLESGGSADTQYF. The CDR3 bases are TGTGCCAGCAGCTTAGAATCGGGGGGAAGCGCAGATACGCAGTATTTT. The rearrangement links TRBV11-3 to TRBJ2-3, with 7 bases fitting TRBD2. This CDR3 is built from 16 residues. Germline CDR1 reads SGHNT; CDR2 reads YENEEA. The trim removed 0 bases at V and 4 bases at J, leaving 7 bases unmatched.

The chain joins TRBV3-1 (or the pseudogene TRBV3-2) to TRBJ1-1, with D uncertain. Trimming stripped 3 bases from V and 2 bases from J, with 10 bases between. Germline CDR1 and CDR2: LGHDT and YNNKEL (reference sequence). The CDR3 spans 14 residues. The CDR3 DNA follows: TGTGCCAGCAGCCATCTACGCGATAACACTGAAGCTTTCTTT. This codes for CASSHLRDNTEAFF.

The chain is built from TRBV19 and TRBJ1-5; weak D call: TRBD1 (5 bases). V lost 9 bases and J 3 bases, leaving 18 bases between the germline ends. This CDR3 is 15 amino acids long. Germline V lookup: CDR1 LNHDA, CDR2 SQIVND (reference sequence). Here the CDR3 DNA reads TGTGCCAGCCCCCCCCGGGGGGATAACAATCAGCCCCAGCATTTT. The encoded protein is CASPPRGDNNQPQHF.